Each of the 9 T cell receptor beta chains below was sequenced from the same sample in a study of glioma-infiltrating T cells after dendritic cell vaccination. Data came from immunoSEQ multiplex PCR; TCRdb stores just in-frame clones and leaves some out. The repertoire has about 82,000 clones, around 90% of them found once; the top ten carry more than 3%. The starting material was blood, obtained before dendritic cell vaccination. These receptors all stem from a human donor with glioblastoma.

The V call is TRBV10-1, the J call TRBJ2-5, with 9 bases aligning to TRBD1. The CDR3 loop spans 12 amino acids. Looked up from germline, CDR1 is WNHNN and CDR2 is SYGVQD (reference sequence). V was pared by 7 bases and J by 7 bases, with 4 bases of the junction left unmatched. In DNA, the CDR3 is TGCGCCAGCACGACAGGGGGAGGGACCCAGTACTTC. Translating it yields CASTTGGGTQYF.

This sequence joins TRBV10-2 and TRBJ2-1; no definite D call. The V and J ends lost 3 bases and 5 bases respectively, with 11 bases between them. Per germline, CDR1 WSHSY and CDR2 SAAADI. The CDR3 covers 14 residues. The CDR3 nucleotides read TGCGCCAGCAGTGAAACAGAACTCCACAATGAGCAGTTCTTC. This gives the protein CASSETELHNEQFF.

J is TRBJ1-5 and V is TRBV10-3; D gene ambiguous. The germline CDR1 and CDR2 sequences are ENHRY and SYGVKD. The V and J ends lost 8 bases and 0 bases respectively, with 8 bases between them. The CDR3 totals 13 residues. CDR3 loop: CAIGLYSNQPQHF. The DNA for the CDR3 is TGTGCCATCGGACTGTATAGCAATCAGCCCCAGCATTTT.

The chain employs TRBV6-7 and TRBJ2-1, with 9 bases aligning to TRBD2. TRBV6-7 is an ORF, and what it does is uncertain. The junction had 9 bases not matched to a gene; V was cut back by 6 bases and J by 3 bases. The CDR3 contains 16 residues. In DNA, the CDR3 is TGTGCCAGCAGAACCTCGGGACTAGCCAACTACAATGAGCAGTTCTTC. This encodes CASRTSGLANYNEQFF.

This clone appeared once. The chain links TRBV5-6 to TRBJ1-1, with TRBD1 as a possible D gene (6 bases). The germline CDR1 and CDR2 sequences are SGHDT and YYEEEE. The V end lost 1 base, the J end lost 1 base, and 11 bases lay between the germline ends. The CDR3 contains 15 residues. CDR3 residues: CASSLSYRANTEAFF. In DNA, the CDR3 is TGTGCCAGCAGCTTGTCTTACAGGGCGAACACTGAAGCTTTCTTT. Combining the CDR3 with reference TRBV5-6 and TRBJ1-1 gives the whole variable domain DAGVTQSPTHLIKTRGQQVTLRCSPKSGHDTVSWYQQALGQGPQFIFQYYEEEERQRGNFPDRFSGHQFPNYSSELNVNALLLGDSALYLCASSLSYRANTEAFFGQGTRLTVV.

The chain joins TRBV9 to TRBJ2-7; 7 bases line up with TRBD1. This CDR3 contains 14 residues. Germline V lookup: CDR1 SGDLS, CDR2 YYNGEE. After removal of 4 bases from V and 5 bases from J, the junction contained 9 bases not matched to a gene. CDR3 protein: CASSPPGGVHEQYF. The CDR3 DNA sequence: TGTGCCAGCAGCCCCCCAGGGGGTGTCCACGAGCAGTACTTC.

V and J are TRBV2 and TRBJ1-5, with D perhaps matching TRBD1 (5 bases). This CDR3 spans 14 amino acids. Germline V gives CDR1 SNHLY, CDR2 FYNNEI. Trimming left V 3 bases short and J 2 bases short, with 8 bases between. CDR3 nucleotides: TGTGCCAGCAGTGATGGGGGGGGCAATCAGCCCCAGCATTTT. This sequence encodes CASSDGGGNQPQHF.

This sequence joins TRBV5-6 and TRBJ1-2, with unresolved D. CDR3 length: 15 amino acids. Between the trimmed V and J ends, which lost 0 bases and 3 bases, there was a span of 12 bases. Looked up from germline, CDR1 is SGHDT and CDR2 is YYEEEE. The CDR3 spells CASSLVVERYYGYTF. Written as DNA, the CDR3 is TGTGCCAGCAGCTTGGTGGTTGAGCGGTACTATGGCTACACCTTC.

This clone was recorded only once. The chain uses TRBV18 and TRBJ2-1; D is unclear. Germline V gives CDR1 KGHSH, CDR2 LQKENI. This CDR3 spans 12 amino acids. V was clipped by 6 bases and J by 12 bases, with 15 bases between them. Here the CDR3 reads CASSGSLFPQFF. As DNA, the CDR3 is TGTGCCAGCTCCGGTAGTCTGTTCCCGCAGTTCTTC.